Reported below is one TCR beta chain. This sample was taken from a study of shared clonotypes between healthy human individuals. Turning to the study itself: The composition of the donors was a couple of women and a few men aged 18 to 49.

V shed 1 base and J shed 0 bases, with 7 bases lying between them. The germline CDR1 and CDR2 sequences are LNHNV and YYDKDF (reference sequence). CDR3 length equals 14 residues. For every subset, genomic DNA was evenly distributed across several immunoSEQ plates. The protocol was immunoSEQ multiplex PCR, while the TCRdb copy is restricted to in-frame clones and leaves out a portion. The sample has 2 million to 2.5 million clones; more than 90% are singletons. The chain recombines TRBV15 with TRBJ2-7; D unresolved. Sequencing used naive CD4+ T cells sorted from blood. Subset reported: CD45RA+ positively selected. This clonotype was obtained from a man aged 18 to 29 in good health. CDR3 amino acids: CATSRGPPSYEQYF. The CDR3 coding sequence is TGTGCCACCAGCAGAGGCCCCCCCTCCTACGAGCAGTACTTC.